The rows below give T cell receptor beta chains drawn from one sample of a study of early T cells in non-severe SARS-CoV-2 infection. TCRdb reanalysed the 5' RACE reads using MiXCR and keeps one entry per CDR3 protein. The table records 35,000 to 45,000 distinct CDR3 sequences, 5.5% to 6.5% of them present only once. The source material was whole blood. The receptors shown here come from an adult who was a healthcare worker with PCR-confirmed SARS-CoV-2 infection or an uninfected control (not recorded which). Each CDR3 is given with its conserved first and last residue. A D gene is named only where the DNA matches it firmly. Clone size is shown for a subset of rows, as once, few, many or a class of expanded clone.

size	V	J	D	CDR3	DNA
NA	TRBV27	TRBJ1-5	NA	CASSLAGQTNQPQHF	TGTGCCAGCAGTCTCGCGGGGCAGACTAATCAGCCCCAGCATTTT
many	TRBV7-2	TRBJ2-7	NA	CASSLDAGTWQYF	TGTGCCAGCAGCTTAGACGCGGGTACGTGGCAGTACTTC
many	TRBV10-3	TRBJ2-1	NA	CASAGRGAYNEQFF	TGTGCCTCCGCGGGGAGGGGGGCTTACAATGAGCAGTTCTTC
many	TRBV20-1	TRBJ2-7	NA	CSASPPRQKTYEQYF	TGCAGTGCTAGCCCCCCCCGTCAGAAAACCTACGAGCAGTACTTC
many	TRBV10-3	TRBJ2-1	NA	CAISESGRAPASYNEQFF	TGTGCCATCAGTGAGTCGGGTCGGGCTCCTGCCTCCTACAATGAGCAGTTCTTC
many	TRBV6-2/TRBV6-3	TRBJ2-7	NA	CASSFEMSSYEQYF	TGTGCCAGCAGTTTTGAGATGAGCTCCTACGAGCAGTACTTC
many	TRBV7-6	TRBJ2-1	TRBD1	CASRRQGSGSYNEQFF	TGTGCCAGCAGGAGACAGGGATCTGGGTCCTACAATGAGCAGTTCTTC
few	TRBV19	TRBJ2-1	NA	CASSWESSYNEQFF	TGTGCCAGTAGCTGGGAGAGCTCCTACAATGAGCAGTTCTTC
many	TRBV5-1	TRBJ2-1	NA	CASSADSFSYNEQFF	TGCGCCAGCAGCGCTGACAGTTTCTCCTACAATGAGCAGTTCTTC
few	TRBV7-6	TRBJ2-3	TRBD2	CASSLVVAGTSTDTQYF	TGTGCCAGCAGCTTAGTCGTAGCGGGGACAAGCACAGATACGCAGTATTTT
many	TRBV27	TRBJ1-5	TRBD1	CASSPRGTVRGQPQHF	TGTGCCAGCAGTCCCAGAGGGACAGTTAGAGGGCAGCCCCAGCATTTT
many	TRBV19	TRBJ2-7	NA	CASGQGSREQYF	TGTGCCAGTGGCCAGGGTTCCCGGGAGCAGTACTTC
many	TRBV29-1	TRBJ2-1	TRBD2	CSVEDLVAGLYNEQFF	TGCAGCGTTGAAGATCTAGTAGCGGGCCTTTACAATGAGCAGTTCTTC
NA	TRBV7-9	TRBJ2-2	NA	CASVFPLQRANTGELFF	TGTGCCAGCGTTTTCCCCCTACAGCGGGCGAACACCGGGGAGCTGTTTTTT
NA	TRBV20-1	TRBJ2-7	NA	CSAEAGPEQYF	TGCAGTGCGGAGGCAGGGCCCGAGCAGTACTTC
many	TRBV29-1	TRBJ2-7	TRBD2	CSVRTSGYEQYF	TGCAGCGTAAGGACTAGCGGCTACGAGCAGTACTTC
many	TRBV9	TRBJ2-7	NA	CASSPHATASYEQYF	TGTGCCAGCAGCCCACATGCGACAGCCTCCTACGAGCAGTACTTC
NA	TRBV15	TRBJ2-2	TRBD1	CATSPQGAGELFF	TGTGCCACCAGCCCGCAGGGGGCCGGGGAGCTGTTTTTT
many	TRBV7-2	TRBJ2-1	NA	CASSLWRNEQFF	TGTGCCAGCAGCTTATGGCGCAATGAGCAGTTCTTC
many	TRBV6-2/TRBV6-3	TRBJ2-7	TRBD1	CASSDRTGADEQYF	TGTGCCAGCAGTGATCGGACAGGGGCCGACGAGCAGTACTTC
few	TRBV4-1	TRBJ1-1	NA	CASSQDLSSEAFF	TGCGCCAGCAGCCAAGATTTGAGCTCTGAAGCTTTCTTT
many	TRBV18	TRBJ1-1	TRBD1	CASPRQGNTEAFF	TGTGCCAGCCCACGACAGGGTAACACTGAAGCTTTCTTT
many	TRBV20-1	TRBJ2-7	TRBD2	CSAREGSGRYEQYF	TGCAGTGCTAGGGAGGGGAGCGGGAGGTACGAGCAGTACTTC
many	TRBV11-2	TRBJ2-1	TRBD1	CASSVLQGKVANEQFF	TGTGCCAGCAGCGTACTACAGGGGAAGGTGGCCAATGAGCAGTTCTTC
many	TRBV7-2	TRBJ1-5	NA	CASSLGQVGNQPQHF	TGTGCCAGCAGCTTAGGGCAGGTTGGTAATCAGCCCCAGCATTTT
NA	TRBV11-3	TRBJ2-4	NA	CASSPRDGENIQYF	TGTGCCAGCAGCCCCCGGGACGGGGAAAACATTCAGTACTTC
many	TRBV27	TRBJ2-1	NA	CASAIKRGSSYNEQFF	TGTGCCAGCGCGATAAAACGGGGCAGCTCCTACAATGAGCAGTTCTTC
many	TRBV18	TRBJ2-7	NA	CASSPPEGAPYEQYF	TGTGCCAGCTCACCACCGGAAGGGGCCCCCTACGAGCAGTACTTC
many	TRBV10-3	TRBJ2-5	TRBD1	CAISGSGPRQGAGETQYF	TGTGCCATCAGTGGGTCTGGTCCGCGGCAGGGGGCCGGAGAGACCCAGTACTTC
NA	TRBV18	TRBJ1-1	NA	CASSLGSGLMNTEAYF	TGTGCCAGCTCACTTGGATCGGGGTTAATGAACACTGAAGCTTACTTT
many	TRBV6-4	TRBJ2-2	TRBD2	CASSPIGGRYTGELFF	TGTGCCAGCAGTCCGATCGGCGGGAGATACACCGGGGAGCTGTTTTTT
many	TRBV7-2	TRBJ2-3	TRBD2	CASSLNPSGGLTRTDTQYF	TGTGCCAGCAGCTTAAATCCTAGCGGGGGGCTTACCCGCACAGATACGCAGTATTTT
many	TRBV6-5	TRBJ1-5	TRBD1	CASSPGQGDSNQPQHF	TGTGCCAGCAGCCCCGGACAGGGAGATAGCAATCAGCCCCAGCATTTT